Below, 29 T cell receptor beta chains from the same sample are listed, as sequenced in a study of tumor-infiltrating lymphocytes in primary liver carcinoma. With a constant-region primer, TCR beta cDNA was made from approximately 520 ng of total RNA. What produced the TCR beta libraries was three nested multiplex PCR rounds using slightly modified ARM-PCR. Running roughly 10 cycles apiece, the first two PCR rounds relied on TRBV1-TRBV30 forward primers together with a C-beta reverse primer. TCRdb analysed the multiplex PCR reads with MiXCR anew, one entry per CDR3 protein. Counted here are around 100,000 distinct CDR3 sequences, around two thirds occurring once; the ten biggest clones make up roughly 10%. Co-extraction of both nucleic acids (RNA and DNA) used 20-30 mg of unsorted bulk tissue. Sequenced sample: liver tumor tissue from sampling region 5. Subset of the sample: tumor region T5, tumor centre. These receptors were collected from a woman aged 55-69 years with primary liver carcinoma and hepatitis B virus infection.

Details on this clonotype: Given a much more abundant clone one base away, this may be a read error. The gene calls are TRBV5-6 and TRBJ2-5, with 8 bases identical to TRBD2. The CDR3 contains 15 residues. The V gene's germline CDR1 is SGHDT and CDR2 YYEEEE. The CDR3 here is CVSSSGGGNQETQYF. The CDR3 coding sequence is TGTGTCAGCAGCAGCGGGGGCGGGAACCAAGAGACCCAGTACTTC.

This clonotype was counted many times. J is TRBJ2-2 and V is TRBV6-6, with no clear D. This CDR3 region has 15 residues. Trimming pared 5 bases from V and 1 base from J, leaving 11 bases between. Germline CDR1 reads MNHNY; CDR2 reads SVGAGI (reference sequence). The CDR3, as DNA: TGTGCCAGCAGTATCCGACTTGGGAACACCGGGGAGCTGTTTTTT. It specifies CASSIRLGNTGELFF.

In the case of this clonotype: Sequence at one end of the junction differs from germline and may be a read error. The gene calls are TRBV6-5 and TRBJ1-2, with D maybe TRBD1 (5 bases). This CDR3 is built from 17 residues. The germline V gene has CDR1 MNHEY and CDR2 SVGAGI. The CDR3 here is CTSRTWGSRASGYGYTF. The CDR3 DNA reads TGTACCAGCAGAACATGGGGGAGTAGGGCATCGGGGTATGGCTACACCTTC.

For this clonotype: The junction does not match germline at one end; this may be a read error. The chain has TRBV6-5 and TRBJ2-4; the D call may be TRBD1 or TRBD2 (5 bases each). The V gene's germline CDR1 is MNHEY and CDR2 SVGAGI. The CDR3 is 14 residues long. In DNA form, the CDR3 reads TGTGCCAGTAGTTACTCCTCCGGGGCATACATACAGAACTTC. This translates into CASSYSSGAYIQNF.

The rearrangement joins TRBV5-1 to TRBJ1-2; no definite D call. CDR3 length equals 15 residues. The V end lost 0 bases, the J end lost 3 bases, and 12 bases lay between the germline ends. The V gene's germline CDR1 is SGHRS and CDR2 YFSETQ. CDR3 in DNA: TGCGCCAGCAGCTTGGGAGTAGGACGGGACTATGGCTACACCTTC. Its translation is CASSLGVGRDYGYTF.

This clonotype was observed many times. J is TRBJ2-1 and V is TRBV4-1, with D perhaps matching TRBD2 (7 bases). The CDR3 contains 16 residues. Trimming shortened V by 5 bases and J by 0 bases, and 14 bases separated the two germline ends. CDR1 MGHRA and CDR2 YSYEKL come from the germline V gene. DNA for the CDR3: TGCGCCAGCAGCTCTAAGGGGGGGAGCTCCTACAATGAGCAGTTCTTC. Translated: CASSSKGGSSYNEQFF.

Points on this clonotype: This may stem from a read error, because a much larger clone lies one nucleotide away. This chain connects TRBV12-3 or TRBV12-4 to TRBJ2-1; tentatively, D is TRBD2 (5 bases). CDR3 length: 14 residues. V lost 3 bases and J lost 7, with 13 bases in between. The CDR3: CASSFGLRGNEQFF. The CDR3 bases are TGTGCCAGCAGTTTCGGCCTCCGAGGGAATGAGCAGTTCTTC.

This clonotype was observed many times. This sequence joins TRBV4-2 and TRBJ2-2; no reliable D call. The germline CDR1 and CDR2 sequences are LGHNA and YNFKEQ. The CDR3 consists of 17 residues. Deletions cut 0 bases from V and 2 bases from J, with 13 bases between. For the CDR3, the DNA is TGTGCCAGCAGCCAAGATATAACGGGCCTAAACACCGGGGAGCTGTTTTTT. Its translation is CASSQDITGLNTGELFF.

For this clonotype: Its ends do not fully match the called genes, so a read error is possible. The V call is TRBV4-1, the J call TRBJ2-1; D not resolved. This CDR3 has 15 amino acids. Germline CDR1 MGHRA, CDR2 YSYEKL. CDR3 DNA sequence: TGCGCCAGCGGCCAAGATTCGGCAGTGTACCTTGAGCAGATCTTC. Amino acid sequence: CASGQDSAVYLEQIF.

To note about this clonotype: The germline gene is not matched at one end of the junction; a read error may be the cause. V gene TRBV11-2 combines with J gene TRBJ2-5; perhaps TRBD2 as D (6 bases). The CDR3 is made up of 11 amino acids. Looked up from germline, CDR1 is SGHAT and CDR2 is FQNNGV. The CDR3 nucleotides read TGTGCCGGCAGCCCAGGAGGGACCCAGCACTTC. This codes for CAGSPGGTQHF.

Worth noting for this clonotype: A clone one base away is much larger, so this may be a read error. The CDR3 loop reads CAGSQDAGLSTEAFF. The DNA of the CDR3 is TGCGCCGGCAGCCAAGATGCCGGACTGTCAACTGAAGCTTTCTTT. The J gene is TRBJ1-1, the V gene TRBV4-1; D call uncertain. Per the germline V gene, CDR1 is MGHRA and CDR2 is YSYEKL. This CDR3 spans 15 amino acids.

This sequence joins TRBV20-1 and TRBJ2-2; a possible D gene is TRBD2 (7 bases). The CDR3 spans 15 residues. Trimming left V 6 bases short and J 8 bases short, with 22 bases between. Germline values: CDR1 DFQATT, CDR2 SNEGSKA (reference sequence). CDR3 residues: CSATLGEGDIGELFF. The CDR3 DNA reads as TGCAGTGCCACCCTGGGGGAGGGGGACATAGGGGAGCTGTTTTTT.

The J gene is TRBJ2-3, the V gene TRBV11-2, with a weak D call TRBD2 (5 bases). Trimming stripped 5 bases from V and 0 bases from J, with 15 bases between. The CDR3 sequence is 16 residues long. Germline V gene sequence: CDR1 SGHAT, CDR2 FQNNGV. The CDR3 DNA sequence: TGTGCCAGCAGCCCGAGGGAGACGTCGAGCACAGATACGCAGTATTTT. It translates to CASSPRETSSTDTQYF.

Turning to this clonotype: A read error is possible here, since a much larger clone lies one base away. This sequence joins TRBV7-9 and TRBJ2-3, with 8 positions matching TRBD2. CDR1 and CDR2 from the germline V gene are SEHNR and FQNEAQ (reference sequence). The CDR3 contains 17 residues. For the CDR3, the DNA is TGTGCCTGCAGCGTAACTAGCGGTCCCACTAGCACAGATACGCAGTATTTT. Translation: CACSVTSGPTSTDTQYF. Complete variable domain (other parts from reference TRBV7-9 and TRBJ2-3): DTGVSQNPRHKITKRGQNVTFRCDPISEHNRLYWYRQTLGQGPEFLTYFQNEAQLEKSRLLSDRFSAERPKGSFSTLEIQRTEQGDSAMYLCACSVTSGPTSTDTQYFGPGTRLTVL.

This chain joins TRBV10-3 and TRBJ2-7, with 7 bases fitting TRBD2. Germline CDR1 ENHRY, CDR2 SYGVKD. The CDR3 sequence is 16 residues long. Trimming took 2 bases from V and 6 from J; bases not matched to a gene: 13. CDR3 in amino acids: CAISEGGGTGACEQYF. In DNA, the CDR3 is TGTGCCATCAGTGAGGGGGGGGGAACGGGAGCCTGCGAGCAGTACTTC.

A single count supports this clonotype. The V gene is TRBV6-5, the J gene TRBJ2-7; no clear D gene. This CDR3 spans 15 amino acids. V lost 4 bases, J lost 2 bases, and 15 bases lay in between. Per germline, CDR1 MNHEY and CDR2 SVGAGI. The CDR3 loop reads CASSSSMTQTYEQYF. CDR3 nucleotides: TGTGCCAGCAGTTCTTCCATGACCCAGACCTACGAGCAGTACTTC.

A remark on this clonotype: Relative to the germline gene, one junction end is altered; a read error may explain this. The rearrangement uses TRBV29-1 and TRBJ1-2; D is unclear. The CDR3 is made up of 11 amino acids. CDR1 and CDR2 (germline): SQVTM, ANQGSEA. CDR3 protein: CNGAHRYGYTF. CDR3 DNA sequence: TGCAACGGTGCGCACCGCTATGGCTATACCTTC.

The chain uses TRBV20-1 and TRBJ1-2; 7 nucleotides match TRBD1. The CDR3 runs 14 residues. CDR1 DFQATT and CDR2 SNEGSKA come from the germline V gene (reference sequence). J lost 8 bases, V lost 4 bases, and 13 bases had no gene match. CDR3 residues: CSANLRDRAGGYTF. The CDR3 region has the DNA TGCAGTGCTAATCTACGCGACAGGGCGGGCGGCTACACCTTC.

The CDR3 bases are TGTGCCAGCAACCTATCAAGGAGGCCCGGAAGTCCGTATTTT. Encoded protein: CASNLSRRPGSPYF. The rearrangement uses TRBV11-2 and TRBJ2-3, with D maybe TRBD2 (5 bases). The germline gives CDR1 SGHAT, CDR2 FQNNGV. The CDR3 has 14 amino acids. The V end lost 7 bases, the J end lost 14 bases, and 25 bases lay between the germline ends.

For this clonotype: Since a much larger clone is just one base distant, this may be a read error. This chain uses TRBV25-1 with TRBJ2-7; the D is unclear. Germline V CDR1 and CDR2: MGHDK, SYGVNS. This CDR3 comprises 18 residues. Trimming removed 2 bases from V and 1 base from J, with 21 bases in between. Here the CDR3 DNA reads TGTGCCAGCAGTGAAGGATGGTACTCCCTAAGCACTTCCTACGAGCAGTACTTC. Protein sequence: CASSEGWYSLSTSYEQYF.

This clonotype was recorded many times. The rearrangement joins TRBV7-8 to TRBJ1-5; D is unresolved. V was shortened by 5 bases and J by 5 bases, with 10 bases between the two germline ends. Germline CDR1 and CDR2: SGHVS and FQNEAQ. This CDR3 contains 13 residues. CDR3 nucleotides: TGTGCCAGCAGCCCCACCTACGATCAGCCCCAGCATTTT. It translates to CASSPTYDQPQHF.

The chain uses TRBV11-2 and TRBJ2-1; maybe TRBD2 (7 bases). Germline CDR1 is SGHAT and CDR2 is FQNNGV. This CDR3 spans 17 amino acids. The germline V and J ends were trimmed by 1 base and 8 bases, with 21 bases remaining between them. As DNA, the CDR3 is TGTGCCAGCAGCTTAGGTGTGGGGGGGCCGGTATCGGATGAGCAGTTCTTC. Its translation: CASSLGVGGPVSDEQFF.

Remarks on this clonotype: This could be a read error, since a much larger clone is one nucleotide away. This chain connects TRBV5-1 to TRBJ2-5; D is ambiguous. The germline CDR1 and CDR2 sequences are SGHRS and YFSETQ. CDR3 length: 11 residues. CDR3 sequence (DNA): TGCGCCAACAGCTTGGGAGAGACCCAGTACTTC. This gives the protein CANSLGETQYF. Looking up the rest from reference TRBV5-1 and TRBJ2-5 gives the full variable domain: KAGVTQTPRYLIKTRGQQVTLSCSPISGHRSVSWYQQTPGQGLQFLFEYFSETQRNKGNFPGRFSGRQFSNSRSEMNVSTLELGDSALYLCANSLGETQYFGPGTRLLVL.

There are many counts of this clonotype. The chain combines TRBV5-5 with TRBJ1-5; D is perhaps TRBD1 (6 bases). CDR1 is SGHKS and CDR2 is YYEKEE in the germline V gene (reference sequence). V shed 0 bases and J shed 5 bases, with 15 bases lying between them. The CDR3 has 16 amino acids. The CDR3 nucleotides read TGTGCCAGCAGCTTGGAGGTGGCCGGGGGCTATCAGCCCCAGCATTTT. This codes for CASSLEVAGGYQPQHF.

In regard to this clonotype: A read error may account for a junction end that differs from germline. The rearrangement joins TRBV6-1 to TRBJ1-2; TRBD1 is a possible D gene (5 bases). The germline V gene encodes CDR1 MNHNS and CDR2 SASEGT. This CDR3 spans 18 amino acids. In nucleotides, the CDR3 is TGCGCCAGCAGTGACCACCTTCTGAGGGGAAGTAGTAAGGATGGCTACACCTTC. Its protein product is CASSDHLLRGSSKDGYTF.

Details on this clonotype: Germline is not matched at one junction end, which may reflect a read error. This sequence joins TRBV28 and TRBJ2-1; 8 positions agree with TRBD2. The germline gives CDR1 MDHEN, CDR2 SYDVKM. The CDR3 consists of 15 residues. CDR3 nucleotides: TGTGCCAGCAGTCCATCAGGCGGGAGGTTATATAAGCAGCTCTTC. Translation: CASSPSGGRLYKQLF.

This clonotype was observed once. A read error may account for a junction end that differs from germline. The CDR3 sequence is CVSSLGTSGKLEQLF. CDR3 nucleotide sequence: TGCGTCAGCAGCTTAGGAACTAGCGGGAAGCTTGAGCAGCTCTTC. The chain is built from TRBV11-3 and TRBJ2-1, with 10 bases that match TRBD2. The CDR3 covers 15 residues. Looked up from germline, CDR1 is SGHNT and CDR2 is YENEEA.

A few counts support this clonotype. Possible read error: a much larger clone is one base away. This sequence joins TRBV6-2 or TRBV6-3 and TRBJ1-6, with D unclear. The CDR3 extends over 13 amino acids. Between the trimmed V and J ends, which lost 10 bases and 13 bases, there was a span of 20 bases. Germline V CDR1 and CDR2: MNHEY, SVGEGT. The CDR3, as DNA: TGTGCCACTACGGACGACCAAGCGTTTCCCCTCCACTTT. Translated, it gives CATTDDQAFPLHF.

In this sample, this clonotype turned up once. The chain combines TRBV29-1 with TRBJ2-7, with 8 bases matching TRBD1. CDR1 is SQVTM, CDR2 ANQGSEA, per germline. The CDR3 extends over 14 amino acids. V shed 6 bases and J 4 bases; nucleotides not matched to a gene: 11. CDR3 region: CSVLSETGAYEQYF. CDR3 bases: TGCAGCGTACTGTCCGAGACAGGGGCATACGAGCAGTACTTC.